This T cell receptor beta chain was sequenced for a study of blood T cell repertoires in COVID-19. Turning to the study itself: Sources were T cells, B-cell-depleted T cells, or PBMCs; the material itself was cDNA or gDNA.

In terms of age and location, participants ranged from roughly 18 to 100 years and lived in roughly 22 US areas. Participant-reported clinical history was the basis for cohort assignment. As handled by the study authors: Amplification of reference gene primers was used by the study to estimate nucleated cell counts. Sequencing was performed with immunoSEQ multiplex PCR; in TCRdb, only in-frame clones are kept and a portion is missing. The DNA was the basis for D and trimming; V, J and clone size are from that table. The sample has 320,000 or so clones, 85% seen once. With 4 bases removed from V and 1 base from J, the gap between germline ends came to 14 bases. This CDR3 is 15 amino acids long. Per the germline V gene, CDR1 is SGHTA and CDR2 is FQGTGA.

The specimen sequenced was PBMCs or T cells enriched from blood (not recorded which). This clonotype was obtained from a woman aged 25 to 45 who had been exposed to COVID-19. The V gene is TRBV7-3, the J gene TRBJ2-7, with D hard to call. The CDR3 nucleotides read TGTGCCAGCAGCTCCATCCGACTCGGGTCCTACGAGCAGTACTTC. It encodes CASSSIRLGSYEQYF.